This TCR beta chain was sequenced during a study of identifying expanded T cells in peripheral blood. Study findings and constraints: Across healthy donors, higher total template counts meant significantly greater approximately two-week count variance. Differentially abundant clones: around 1.2 between replicates, approximately 16 at roughly 15 days, 19 at four.

Assay: immunoSEQ multiplex PCR; the TCRdb copy retains only in-frame clones and omits some. The table has 75,000 to 95,000 clones, 80% to 90% seen once; the top ten hold roughly 7%. As concerns this clone: What it recognizes is unknown.

Healthy donors had no documented immune events, such as infections, while sampled. The CDR3 covers 15 residues. The germline V and J ends were trimmed by 4 bases and 0 bases, with 7 bases remaining between them. CDR1 KGHSH and CDR2 LQKENI come from the germline V gene. The origin of this receptor is a person aged 18 to 75 in good health. This sequence joins TRBV18 and TRBJ2-6; D is undetermined. Sample: blood. The CDR3, as DNA: TGTGCCAGCTCACGACTGCTCTCTGGGGCCAACGTCCTGACTTTC. Its protein is CASSRLLSGANVLTF.